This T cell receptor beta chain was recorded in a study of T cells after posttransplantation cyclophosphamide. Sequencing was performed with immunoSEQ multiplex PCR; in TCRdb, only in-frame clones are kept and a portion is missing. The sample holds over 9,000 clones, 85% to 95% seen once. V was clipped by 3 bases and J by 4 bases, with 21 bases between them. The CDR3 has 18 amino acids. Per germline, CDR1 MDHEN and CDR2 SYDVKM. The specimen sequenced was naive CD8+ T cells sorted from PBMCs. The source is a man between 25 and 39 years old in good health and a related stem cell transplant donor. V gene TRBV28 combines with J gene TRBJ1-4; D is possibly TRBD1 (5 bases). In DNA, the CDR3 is TGTGCCAGCAGTTTTTCTCGGGAGGGACGGACTGATAATGAAAAACTGTTTTTT. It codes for CASSFSREGRTDNEKLFF.